These T cell receptor beta chains were read from a single sample in a study of regulatory T cells in long-lasting Graves disease. MiXCR, applied by TCRdb to the multiplex PCR reads, yields one record per CDR3 protein. The table includes roughly 400,000 distinct CDR3 sequences, approximately 22% detected once. Source: peripheral blood mononuclear cells (PBMCs), taken when the disease was refractory, from a patient treated with antithyroid drugs. Receptors were obtained from a female donor with Graves disease. CDR3s include the opening cysteine and the closing phenylalanine or tryptophan. A D gene is named only where the DNA matches it firmly. Clone size is shown for a subset of rows, as once, few, many or a class of expanded clone.

DNA,CDR3,D,size,V,J
TGTGCCTGGAGTGTACAGGGGTATGAGCAGTTCTTC,CAWSVQGYEQFF,TRBD1,few,TRBV30,TRBJ2-1
TGTGCCAGCTCAAAAGCGGGAGTACGGGCCGGGGAGCTGTTTTTT,CASSKAGVRAGELFF,TRBD2,many,TRBV28,TRBJ2-2
TGTGCCACCACCGGGACTAGCGGTCCAGATACGCAGTATTTT,CATTGTSGPDTQYF,TRBD2,few,TRBV28,TRBJ2-3
TGCAGTGCTAGGCCAACGGGGGCGGGGACCTTCTCCTACGAGCAGTACTTC,CSARPTGAGTFSYEQYF,-,once,TRBV20-1,TRBJ2-7
TGCAGTGCTCCCGGGACAACCGCGGATCCCCAGCATTTT,CSAPGTTADPQHF,-,many,TRBV20-1,TRBJ1-5
TGTGCCAGTGGGGACGAGAAGGGGGCCTTGGATCAGCCCCAGCATTTT,CASGDEKGALDQPQHF,TRBD1,once,TRBV19,TRBJ1-5
TGTGCCAGCAGCCGGGAGGGACTGTCCTACGAGCAGTACTTC,CASSREGLSYEQYF,TRBD2,once,TRBV5-4,TRBJ2-7
TGTGCCAGCTCAGGGGGAGTCTGGGACTATGGCTACACCTTC,CASSGGVWDYGYTF,TRBD1,-,TRBV12-3/TRBV12-4,TRBJ1-2
TGTGCCAGTAGTATGGACCGGGACGGATCTAGCAATCAGCCCCAGCATTTT,CASSMDRDGSSNQPQHF,-,-,TRBV19,TRBJ1-5
TGTGCCAGCAGCGTAGGACCCGGGACAGGGGGCCTTGAGACCCAGTACTTC,CASSVGPGTGGLETQYF,TRBD1,few,TRBV9,TRBJ2-5
TGTGCCACCCGGGGGACGTCCGGGGAGACCCAGTACTTC,CATRGTSGETQYF,-,many,TRBV27,TRBJ2-5
TGTGCCAGCAGTTTAGGATTAAAGGAATCACCCCTCCACTTT,CASSLGLKESPLHF,-,-,TRBV27,TRBJ1-6
TGTGCCATCAGTGAGTCGGGGGACGGAGAAGGCAAAAACATTCAGTACTTC,CAISESGDGEGKNIQYF,-,few,TRBV10-3,TRBJ2-4
TGTGCCAGCTCCCCGATGGTGCTCCCAGAGACCCAGTACTTC,CASSPMVLPETQYF,-,few,TRBV7-9,TRBJ2-5
TGTGCCAGCAGTTTTCGGGGGGATAGCAATCAGCCCCAGCATTTT,CASSFRGDSNQPQHF,-,many,TRBV27,TRBJ1-5
TGTGCCAGCAGCGTAACCTACGAGCAGTACTTC,CASSVTYEQYF,-,many,TRBV7-8,TRBJ2-7
TGTGCCAGCAGCCCGGGGGAGGGGATCTACGAGCAGTACTTC,CASSPGEGIYEQYF,TRBD2,many,TRBV7-3,TRBJ2-7
TGTGCCAGCACCGGAGCAGGGTCCGATTATGGCTACACCTTC,CASTGAGSDYGYTF,-,-,TRBV28,TRBJ1-2
TGCGCCAGCAGCTCAACACTGCAAACAACTGAAGCTTTCTTT,CASSSTLQTTEAFF,-,-,TRBV5-1,TRBJ1-1
TGTGCCAGCATCCCCGGGACAGGGGGCTTTGGAAACACCATATATTTT,CASIPGTGGFGNTIYF,TRBD1,-,TRBV7-9,TRBJ1-3
TGTGCCAGCATCGAGGGGTTTGTGGACGCAGATACGCAGTATTTT,CASIEGFVDADTQYF,-,-,TRBV28,TRBJ2-3
TGTGCCAGTAGTACGAGACTAGGCATATCCTACGAGCAGTACTTC,CASSTRLGISYEQYF,-,few,TRBV19,TRBJ2-7